This entry concerns a single T cell receptor beta chain. Its antigen is not identified. Use of 60 Vbeta and 13 Jbeta primers characterized the PCR. Method: immunoSEQ multiplex PCR; TCRdb's copy keeps in-frame clones and lacks some. The profile shows more than 95,000 clones, roughly 80% of them singletons. The germline gives CDR1 SGHKS, CDR2 YYEKEE (reference sequence). The CDR3 is made up of 14 amino acids. The V and J ends lost 5 bases and 0 bases respectively, with 12 bases between them. This record belongs to a study of cytomegalovirus exposure and HLA in healthy donors. Study-level background: There were 65 million to 85 million unique TCRs (from HLA-typed donors) in an early data release. Study-wide findings and caveats: When analyzed later, the rates of TCR association showed variation by HLA locus, with DRB1 the most and HLA-C the fewest. Associated with cytomegalovirus, according to the listing, were 150 to 200 TCR beta chains.

This chain uses TRBV5-5 with TRBJ2-7, with D possibly matching TRBD2 (5 bases). This receptor was identified in a man younger than 40 in good health and CMV-seropositive. Sequenced: PBMCs. CDR3 residues: CASRPERVSYEQYF. The CDR3 nucleotides are TGTGCCAGCAGACCCGAGAGGGTCTCCTACGAGCAGTACTTC.